A single T cell receptor beta chain is shown here with its context. The investigators split CD4+ cells into a CD45RA+ naive subset and a CD45RA-negative memory subset. Germline loops: CDR1 SGHRS, CDR2 YFSETQ. The CDR3 runs to 19 residues. Deletions cut 0 bases from V and 2 bases from J, with 21 bases between. The data were taken from a study of shared clonotypes between healthy human individuals. The assay was run at deep level. The method was immunoSEQ multiplex PCR; TCRdb's version includes in-frame clones alone and lacks a portion of them. The sample gives around 2.5 million clones, more than 85% of which show up once; 0.36% is in the top ten.

The source material was naive CD4+ T cells from PBMCs. Subset in this sample: CD45RA+ positively selected. The genes are TRBV5-1 and TRBJ2-1; D call uncertain. This clonotype originated in a man younger than 30 in good health. Some clones in this sample may be carry-over from other donors' samples. CDR3 nucleotides: TGCGCCAGCAGCTTGGTCTCTCGGGTCGATCCGACAACCTACAATGAGCAGTTCTTC. Protein: CASSLVSRVDPTTYNEQFF.